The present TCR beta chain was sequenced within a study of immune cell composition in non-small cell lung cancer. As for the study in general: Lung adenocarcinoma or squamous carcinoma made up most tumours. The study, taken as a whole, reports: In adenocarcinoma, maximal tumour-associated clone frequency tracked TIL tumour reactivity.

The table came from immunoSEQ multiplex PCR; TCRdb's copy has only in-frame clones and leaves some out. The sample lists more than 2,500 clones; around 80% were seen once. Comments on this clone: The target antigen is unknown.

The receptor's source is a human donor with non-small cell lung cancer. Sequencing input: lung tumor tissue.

The CDR3 DNA follows: TGTGCCAGCAGCCAAGATCTTAGGTGGAGCTCCTACAATGAGCAGTTCTTC. Translating it yields CASSQDLRWSSYNEQFF. J is TRBJ2-1 and V is TRBV14, with D unclear. V lost 0 bases and J 0 bases, leaving 12 bases between the germline ends. Germline V gene sequence: CDR1 SGHDN, CDR2 FVKESK. The CDR3 is 17 residues long.